The rows below give T cell receptor beta chains drawn from one sample of a study of OX40 agonist ivuxolimab in advanced cancers. Sequenced by immunoSEQ multiplex PCR; TCRdb stores in-frame clones only, minus some. This table has around 50,000 clones, 60% to 80% appearing once. This sample comprised CD4+ or CD8+ T cells sorted from blood, obtained in a trial of the OX40 agonist ivuxolimab. These receptors were obtained from an adult with an advanced solid tumor such as melanoma, head and neck, liver or kidney cancer. Each CDR3 is given with its conserved first and last residue. Fields, in order: clone size, D gene, V gene, J gene, CDR3 DNA, CDR3 protein. A D gene is named only where the DNA matches it firmly. Some rows have no size entry. The others give once, few or many, or a class for an expanded clone.

-	-	TRBV6-6	TRBJ1-6	TGTGCCAGCAGTTACGGGTCTGGGGGCAGACCCCTCCACTTT	CASSYGSGGRPLHF
once	-	TRBV5-5	TRBJ1-1	TGTGCCAGCAGCTTGACAAACCTAGGAATCGCTGAAGCTTTCTTT	CASSLTNLGIAEAFF
-	TRBD1	TRBV29-1	TRBJ2-7	TGCAGCGTTGAGCACTCGCCGACAGGGGTTCAAAACTACGAGCAGTACTTC	CSVEHSPTGVQNYEQYF
-	-	TRBV5-6	TRBJ2-1	TGTGCCAGCAGCTCTTACAATGAGCAGTTCTTC	CASSSYNEQFF
-	TRBD2	TRBV9	TRBJ2-2	TGTGCCAGCAGCCCTCGTCTAGCGGAATACACCGGGGAGCTGTTTTTT	CASSPRLAEYTGELFF
-	-	TRBV14	TRBJ2-7	TGTGCCAGCAGCCAAGACGGCAGCTATTACTACGAGCAGTACTTC	CASSQDGSYYYEQYF
-	TRBD1	TRBV2	TRBJ1-1	TGTGCCAGCAGCTCCGGGACAGGGTCTCCAGCTTTCTTT	CASSSGTGSPAFF
-	TRBD2	TRBV10-3	TRBJ2-1	TGTGCCATCCGCGACCTAGCGGGAAACAATGAGCAGTTCTTC	CAIRDLAGNNEQFF
-	-	TRBV10-1	TRBJ2-7	TGCGCCAGCAGTGGTAAATGGGACCTGCAGTACTTC	CASSGKWDLQYF
-	TRBD1	TRBV11-2	TRBJ2-7	TGTGCCAGCAGTCGGGACAGAGACTACGAGCAGTACTTC	CASSRDRDYEQYF
-	-	TRBV13	TRBJ2-3	TGTGCCAGCAGCCCCGGGGACACAGATACGCAGTATTTT	CASSPGDTDTQYF
large	-	TRBV15	TRBJ1-1	TGTGCCACCAGCAGAGATCTGAGAAGCATGAACACTGAAGCTTTCTTT	CATSRDLRSMNTEAFF
-	-	TRBV9	TRBJ2-1	TGTGCCAGCAGCGTAGAACGGGGCAATGAGCAGTTCTTC	CASSVERGNEQFF
-	-	TRBV7-2	TRBJ1-2	TGTGCCAGCAGCCAAGCGGCTGGCTACACCTTC	CASSQAAGYTF
-	-	TRBV2	TRBJ1-1	TGTGCCAGCAGTGAAGCTCTGGGTGAAGCTTTCTTT	CASSEALGEAFF
-	TRBD2	TRBV27	TRBJ2-7	TGTGCCAGCAGTCCCGGGACTAGCACCTACGAGCAGTACTTC	CASSPGTSTYEQYF
-	-	TRBV29-1	TRBJ2-7	TGCAGCGTTGTGGAGGGAGGCTACGAGCAGTACTTC	CSVVEGGYEQYF
-	TRBD2	TRBV10-2	TRBJ2-1	TGCGCCAGCAGTGCACGACTAGCGGGGAACAATGAGCAGTTCTTC	CASSARLAGNNEQFF
-	-	TRBV19	TRBJ2-3	TGTGCCAGTAGTATCCCCACAATGCGCGGCACAGATACGCAGTATTTT	CASSIPTMRGTDTQYF
-	-	TRBV27	TRBJ2-3	TGTGCCAGCAGTATAGGGACGGTCTATGGGGTGGATACGCAGTATTTT	CASSIGTVYGVDTQYF
-	-	TRBV7-6	TRBJ2-1	TGTGCCAGCAGCTTGAACAGCCACAATGAGCAGTTCTTC	CASSLNSHNEQFF
-	TRBD1	TRBV6-5	TRBJ2-2	TGTGCCAGCAGTTACTCCACGAGGACAGGGACCGGGGAGCTGTTTTTT	CASSYSTRTGTGELFF
-	TRBD1	TRBV4-1	TRBJ1-1	TGCGCCAGCAGCCCCCCGACAGGGGCGGCCACTAAAGCTTTCTTT	CASSPPTGAATKAFF
-	TRBD1	TRBV27	TRBJ2-1	TGTGCCAGCAGTGCCGGAAAAGGGGGCTCTGAGCAGTTCTTC	CASSAGKGGSEQFF
once	-	TRBV29-1	TRBJ1-1	TGCAGCGTTGTCTGGGGGTCGGACACTGAAGCTTTCTTT	CSVVWGSDTEAFF
-	TRBD2	TRBV5-4	TRBJ2-7	TGTGCCAGCAGCACCGGACTAGCGACCGACGAGCAGTACTTC	CASSTGLATDEQYF
-	-	TRBV7-2	TRBJ2-1	TGTGCCAGCAGCTCGCGGACTCTTTTCTCCTACAATGAGCAGTTCTTC	CASSSRTLFSYNEQFF
-	TRBD1	TRBV19	TRBJ2-1	TGTGCCAGTAGTATATGGGGACAGCTGAACAATGAGCAGTTCTTC	CASSIWGQLNNEQFF
few	TRBD1	TRBV7-6	TRBJ2-7	TGTGCCAGCAGCCGTGGGACAGGCCCCTACGAGCAGTACTTC	CASSRGTGPYEQYF
-	TRBD1	TRBV5-1	TRBJ1-5	TGCGCCAGCAGCTTGGGGGGACAGGGAGGTCAGCCCCAGCATTTT	CASSLGGQGGQPQHF
-	-	TRBV5-1	TRBJ1-1	TGCGCCAGCAGCATACAGGGGAACACTGAAGCTTTCTTT	CASSIQGNTEAFF
-	-	TRBV18	TRBJ1-2	TGTGCCAGCTCGACAGCCCCTAACTATGGCTACACCTTC	CASSTAPNYGYTF
-	TRBD1	TRBV2	TRBJ1-2	TGTGCCAGCGCTTCCCGGACAGGACCCTATGGCTACACCTTC	CASASRTGPYGYTF
-	-	TRBV15	TRBJ2-7	TGTGCCACCAGCAGATCAGAGTTGGGCAGGGTCGCCTACGAGCAGTACTTC	CATSRSELGRVAYEQYF
-	-	TRBV19	TRBJ2-7	TGTGCCAGTAGTATGTCCCCTCAGGTGAGCTCCTACGAGCAGTACTTC	CASSMSPQVSSYEQYF
few	-	TRBV14	TRBJ1-5	TGTGCCAGCAGCCAGGCAAAGAGGGACCAGCCCCAGCATTTT	CASSQAKRDQPQHF
-	-	TRBV30	TRBJ2-6	TGTGCCTGGCGGAGAGGCAGGACTTACTCTGGGGCCAACGTCCTGACTTTC	CAWRRGRTYSGANVLTF
-	-	TRBV2	TRBJ1-4	TGTGCCAGCAGTGAATTGCCCGAAAATGAAAAACTGTTTTTT	CASSELPENEKLFF
-	-	TRBV9	TRBJ1-1	TGTGCCAGCAGCGTAGTAATGGGAGCGAACACTGAAGCTTTCTTT	CASSVVMGANTEAFF
-	TRBD2	TRBV5-1	TRBJ2-3	TGCGCCAGCAGCTTGAGTAGCGGGAGGACTCCAGATACGCAGTATTTT	CASSLSSGRTPDTQYF
-	-	TRBV9	TRBJ1-5	TGTGCCAGCAGCGCCGAGGGGGAGGGCAATCAGCCCCAGCATTTT	CASSAEGEGNQPQHF
few	TRBD1	TRBV29-1	TRBJ2-7	TGCAGCGTTGAAAAAGCCGGGACAGGGGTCTACGAGCAGTACTTC	CSVEKAGTGVYEQYF
-	-	TRBV2	TRBJ1-2	TGTGCCAGCAGTGATGAGGGGAGGGCCCAAGGCTACACCTTC	CASSDEGRAQGYTF
-	-	TRBV5-6	TRBJ1-2	TGTGCCAGCAGCTTACCCCAGGGGCTCCCCTATGGCTACACCTTC	CASSLPQGLPYGYTF
-	TRBD1	TRBV19	TRBJ1-5	TGTGCCAGTCTTAAGGTGGGACAGGGTCTGGATCAGCCCCAGCATTTT	CASLKVGQGLDQPQHF
once	TRBD1	TRBV18	TRBJ2-7	TGTGCCAGCTCACTCACAGGGGCCCCGATCTACGAGCAGTACTTC	CASSLTGAPIYEQYF
-	TRBD1	TRBV7-8	TRBJ2-7	TGTGCCAGCAGCTTACCCGGACAGGGGGCAAAGGAGCAGTACTTC	CASSLPGQGAKEQYF
few	-	TRBV18	TRBJ1-4	TGTGCCAGCTCACTCGCAAAGGACGCAGGCGCTGAAAAACTGTTTTTT	CASSLAKDAGAEKLFF
-	TRBD2	TRBV6-5	TRBJ2-1	TGTGCCAGCAGTCTTGGACTAGCGGGAAGAAATGAGCAGTTCTTC	CASSLGLAGRNEQFF
few	-	TRBV5-1	TRBJ1-1	TGCGCCAGCAGAAGGCAGGCAAGAGACACTGAAGCTTTCTTT	CASRRQARDTEAFF